The following is a TCR beta chain sequence with its context. The antigen is not known. Participants had chemo-refractory metastatic non-small-cell lung cancer and were treated with focal radiation plus ipilimumab CTLA-4 blockade. This record comes from a study of radiotherapy plus CTLA-4 blockade in lung cancer. Study-level results: In blood, tumor-derived TCR clones expanded after radiotherapy plus ipilimumab. Increased serum interferon-beta after radiation also reportedly predicted response strongly.

Method: immunoSEQ multiplex PCR; TCRdb's copy keeps in-frame clones and lacks some. Counted here are 70,000 to 95,000 clones, approximately 82% occurring once; the ten biggest clones make up about 15%. This CDR3 contains 17 residues. Germline values: CDR1 SGHTA, CDR2 FQGNSA. Trimming shortened V by 1 base and J by 0 bases, and 15 bases separated the two germline ends. The sequence derives from a human donor with non-small cell lung cancer that progressed on radiotherapy plus ipilimumab. The source material was peripheral blood, sampled from a patient treated with radiotherapy plus ipilimumab. The chain uses TRBV7-2 and TRBJ1-2, with D maybe TRBD1 (5 bases). This chain's CDR3 is CASSLGGTTSTNYGYTF. The DNA of the CDR3 is TGTGCCAGCAGCTTAGGGGGCACGACCTCTACTAACTATGGCTACACCTTC. Full variable domain (remainder filled in from reference TRBV7-2 and TRBJ1-2): GAGVSQSPSNKVTEKGKDVELRCDPISGHTALYWYRQSLGQGLEFLIYFQGNSAPDKSGLPSDRFSAERTGGSVSTLTIQRTQQEDSAVYLCASSLGGTTSTNYGYTFGSGTRLTVV.